The TCR beta chain under discussion was sequenced for a study of T-cell reconstitution after alpha-beta-depleted transplantation in children (dated by TCRdb to the mid-2010s). Looking at the study overall: The study quantitatively tracked T-cell immune reconstitution after TCRalphabeta/CD19-depleted allogeneic hematopoietic cell transplantation in children using TCR repertoire profiling.

Library prep was done by PCR. The data were produced on an Illumina HiSeq 2500. To normalize quantification of the TCRbeta repertoire, the TCR libraries were built with molecular barcoding that relied on unique molecular identifiers. TCRdb reanalyzed the raw reads on its own, using fastp at Q25 for trimming and MiXCR for clone calling, and kept in-frame beta chains. Under each unique CDR3 protein, matching rows form one entry showing the most common genes and DNA. The sample profile shows about 32,000 distinct CDR3 sequences; less than 8.5% of them were found once. Clones ranked in the top ten supply roughly 27% of the sample. The CDR3 spans 12 residues, from the cysteine through the phenylalanine. Left in the record is the CDR3 DNA by itself, 36 bases read in frame from the first base. Clipping removes 6 bases from V and 1 base from J, with 0 as the unmatched junction base count. CDR1 and CDR2 were assigned from the germline V gene as MDHEN and SYDVKM.

There are many counts of this clonotype. Its target antigen remains unknown. Base qualities are not provided; no much larger clone lies one nucleotide away. Taken with the paper, the label for time point translates to: day 60 (about 2 months) after transplantation. The sample's treatment or condition label, in plain terms: allogeneic hematopoietic cell transplantation with graft depleted of TCRalphabeta T cells and CD19 B cells. The children who served as transplant recipients had been given grafts of TCRalphabeta/CD19-depleted allogeneic hematopoietic cells. Overall study outcomes, separate from this receptor: Hyperexpanded clone frequencies declined over subsequent months; after one year, T-cell counts and TCRbeta diversity were mostly attributed to newly produced T cells. The apparently early alphabetaT-cell count recovery about two months after transplant was reportedly dependent on only several hundred rapidly expanded clones derived from non-depleted graft cells. In some patients, the high TCRbeta diversity seen at day 60 was put down to recipient T cells and intrathymic progenitors that had survived conditioning.

This TCR was recovered from a child less than two years old who had a stem cell transplant for acute myeloid leukemia, so the T cells may come from the graft donor. The starting material was peripheral blood, obtained 60 days after TCRalphabeta/CD19-depleted stem cell transplant. The rearranged chain carries TRBV28 and TRBJ2-7; TRBD1 fits 7 bases in the junction. The CDR3: CASRTGSYEQYF. The base sequence is TGTGCCAGCAGGACAGGGTCCTACGAGCAGTACTTC.